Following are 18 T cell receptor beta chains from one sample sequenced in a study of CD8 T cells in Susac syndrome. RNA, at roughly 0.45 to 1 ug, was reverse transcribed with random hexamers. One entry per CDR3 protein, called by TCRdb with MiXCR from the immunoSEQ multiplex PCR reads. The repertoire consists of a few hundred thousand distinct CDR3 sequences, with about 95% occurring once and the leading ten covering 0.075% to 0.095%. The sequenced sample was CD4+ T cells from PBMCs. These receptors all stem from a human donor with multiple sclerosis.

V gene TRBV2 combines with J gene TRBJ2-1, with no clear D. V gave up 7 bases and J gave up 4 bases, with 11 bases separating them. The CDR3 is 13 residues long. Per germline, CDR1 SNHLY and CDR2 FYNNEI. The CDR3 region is CASTSLRYNEQFF. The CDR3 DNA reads TGTGCCAGCACGTCCTTACGATACAATGAGCAGTTCTTC.

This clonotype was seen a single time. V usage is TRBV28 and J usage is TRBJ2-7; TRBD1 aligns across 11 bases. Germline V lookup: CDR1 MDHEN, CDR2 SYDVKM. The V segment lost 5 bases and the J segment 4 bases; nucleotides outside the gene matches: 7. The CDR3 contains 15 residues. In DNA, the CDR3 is TGTGCCAGCAGTCTACCGGGACAGGGGGTTTACGAGCAGTACTTC. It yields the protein CASSLPGQGVYEQYF.

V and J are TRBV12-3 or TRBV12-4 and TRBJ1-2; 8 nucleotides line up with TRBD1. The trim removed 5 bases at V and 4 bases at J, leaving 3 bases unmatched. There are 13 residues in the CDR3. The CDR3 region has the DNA TGTGCCAGCAGTACTGACAGGGGCTATGGCTACACCTTC. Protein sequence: CASSTDRGYGYTF.

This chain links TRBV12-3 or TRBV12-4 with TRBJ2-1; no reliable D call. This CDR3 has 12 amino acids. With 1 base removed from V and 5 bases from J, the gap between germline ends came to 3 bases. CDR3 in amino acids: CASSLVNNEQFF. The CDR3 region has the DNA TGTGCCAGCAGTTTAGTAAACAATGAGCAGTTCTTC.

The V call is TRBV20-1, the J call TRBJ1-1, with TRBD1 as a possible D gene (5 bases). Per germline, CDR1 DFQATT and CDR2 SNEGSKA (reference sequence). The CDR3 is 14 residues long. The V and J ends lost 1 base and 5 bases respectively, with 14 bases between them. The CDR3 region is CSARGGPLETEAFF. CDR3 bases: TGCAGTGCTAGAGGGGGACCCTTAGAGACTGAAGCTTTCTTT.

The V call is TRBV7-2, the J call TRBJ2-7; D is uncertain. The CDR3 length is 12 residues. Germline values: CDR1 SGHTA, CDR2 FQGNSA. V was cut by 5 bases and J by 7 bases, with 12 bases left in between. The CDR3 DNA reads TGTGCCAGCAGCCCCAGATCTACGGAGCAGTACTTC. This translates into CASSPRSTEQYF.

CDR3 DNA: TGCAGTGGTAGGGCCGGCACAGATACGCAGTATTTT. This translates into CSGRAGTDTQYF. The genes are TRBV20-1 and TRBJ2-3, with D hard to call. CDR1 DFQATT and CDR2 SNEGSKA come from the germline V gene (reference sequence). The CDR3 contains 12 residues. V lost 7 bases, J lost 1 base, and 9 bases lay in between.

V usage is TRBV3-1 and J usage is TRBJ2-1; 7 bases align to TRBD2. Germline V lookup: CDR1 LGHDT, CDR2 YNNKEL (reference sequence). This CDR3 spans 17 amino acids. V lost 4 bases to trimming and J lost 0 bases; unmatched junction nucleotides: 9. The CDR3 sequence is CASSPGTGGGSYNEQFF. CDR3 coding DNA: TGTGCCAGCAGCCCCGGGACCGGCGGGGGCTCCTACAATGAGCAGTTCTTC.

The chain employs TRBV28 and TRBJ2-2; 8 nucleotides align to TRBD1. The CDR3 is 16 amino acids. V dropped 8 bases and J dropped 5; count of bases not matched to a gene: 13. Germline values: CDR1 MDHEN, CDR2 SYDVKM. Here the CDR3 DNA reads TGTGCCAGCTTGACCCCCAGGGGGCGCGGAACCGGGGAGCTGTTTTTT. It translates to CASLTPRGRGTGELFF.

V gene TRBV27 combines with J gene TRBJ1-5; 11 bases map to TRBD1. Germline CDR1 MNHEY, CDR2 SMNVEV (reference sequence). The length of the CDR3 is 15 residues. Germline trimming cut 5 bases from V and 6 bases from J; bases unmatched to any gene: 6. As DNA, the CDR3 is TGTGCCAGCAGTCCCGGACAGGGGGCGTTTCAGCCCCAGCATTTT. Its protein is CASSPGQGAFQPQHF.

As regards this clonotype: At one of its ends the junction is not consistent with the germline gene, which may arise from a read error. The CDR3 DNA follows: TGTGCTAGCAGCTATTCCGGGGAGCTGTTTTTT. This gives the protein CASSYSGELFF. V gene TRBV7-7 combines with J gene TRBJ2-2; D unresolved. The CDR3 has 11 amino acids. CDR1 and CDR2 (germline): SSHAT, FNYEAQ (reference sequence).

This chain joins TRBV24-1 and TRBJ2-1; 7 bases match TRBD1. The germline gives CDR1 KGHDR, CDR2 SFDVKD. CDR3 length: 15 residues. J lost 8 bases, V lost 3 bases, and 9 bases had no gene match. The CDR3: CATSDPQGSGHEQFF. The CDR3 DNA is TGTGCCACCAGTGATCCACAGGGGTCAGGTCATGAGCAGTTCTTC.

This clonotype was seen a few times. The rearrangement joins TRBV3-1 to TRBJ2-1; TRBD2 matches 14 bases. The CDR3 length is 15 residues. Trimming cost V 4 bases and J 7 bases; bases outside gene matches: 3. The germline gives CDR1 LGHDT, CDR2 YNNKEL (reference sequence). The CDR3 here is CASSRGLAGGNEQFF. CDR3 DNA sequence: TGTGCCAGCAGCCGTGGACTAGCGGGAGGTAATGAGCAGTTCTTC.

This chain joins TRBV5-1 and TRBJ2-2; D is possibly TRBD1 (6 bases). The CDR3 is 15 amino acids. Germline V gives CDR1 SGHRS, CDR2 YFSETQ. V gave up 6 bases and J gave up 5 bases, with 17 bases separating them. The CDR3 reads CASNSNRAGTGELFF. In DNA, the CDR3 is TGCGCCAGCAACTCAAACAGGGCCGGGACCGGGGAGCTGTTTTTT.

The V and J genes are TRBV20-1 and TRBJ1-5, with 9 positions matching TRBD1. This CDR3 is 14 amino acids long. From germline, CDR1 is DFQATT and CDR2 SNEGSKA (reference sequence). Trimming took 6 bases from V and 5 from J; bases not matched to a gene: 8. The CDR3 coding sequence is TGCAGTGCAAGGGACAGGGCCATTGATCAGCCCCAGCATTTT. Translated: CSARDRAIDQPQHF.

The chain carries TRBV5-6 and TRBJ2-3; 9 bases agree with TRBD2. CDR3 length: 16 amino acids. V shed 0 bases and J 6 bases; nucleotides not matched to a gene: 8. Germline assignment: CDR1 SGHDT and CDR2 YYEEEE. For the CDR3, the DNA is TGTGCCAGCAGCTTGGGCTCGTTAGCGGGAGCGGATACGCAGTATTTT. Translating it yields CASSLGSLAGADTQYF.

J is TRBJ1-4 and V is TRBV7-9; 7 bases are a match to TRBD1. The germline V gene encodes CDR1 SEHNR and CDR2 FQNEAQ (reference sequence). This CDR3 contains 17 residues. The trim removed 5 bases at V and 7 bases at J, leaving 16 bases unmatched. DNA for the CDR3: TGTGCCAGCAGCGCCGGGACAGTTATCCGGTTCGGTGAAAAACTGTTTTTT. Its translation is CASSAGTVIRFGEKLFF.

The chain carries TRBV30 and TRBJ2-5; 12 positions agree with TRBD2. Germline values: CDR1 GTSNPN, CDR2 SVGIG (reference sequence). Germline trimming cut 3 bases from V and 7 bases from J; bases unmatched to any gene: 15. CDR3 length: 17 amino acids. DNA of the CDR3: TGTGCCTGGAGACAGGGGGCTAGCGGGAGGGCCTTCCCGACCCAGTACTTC. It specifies CAWRQGASGRAFPTQYF.